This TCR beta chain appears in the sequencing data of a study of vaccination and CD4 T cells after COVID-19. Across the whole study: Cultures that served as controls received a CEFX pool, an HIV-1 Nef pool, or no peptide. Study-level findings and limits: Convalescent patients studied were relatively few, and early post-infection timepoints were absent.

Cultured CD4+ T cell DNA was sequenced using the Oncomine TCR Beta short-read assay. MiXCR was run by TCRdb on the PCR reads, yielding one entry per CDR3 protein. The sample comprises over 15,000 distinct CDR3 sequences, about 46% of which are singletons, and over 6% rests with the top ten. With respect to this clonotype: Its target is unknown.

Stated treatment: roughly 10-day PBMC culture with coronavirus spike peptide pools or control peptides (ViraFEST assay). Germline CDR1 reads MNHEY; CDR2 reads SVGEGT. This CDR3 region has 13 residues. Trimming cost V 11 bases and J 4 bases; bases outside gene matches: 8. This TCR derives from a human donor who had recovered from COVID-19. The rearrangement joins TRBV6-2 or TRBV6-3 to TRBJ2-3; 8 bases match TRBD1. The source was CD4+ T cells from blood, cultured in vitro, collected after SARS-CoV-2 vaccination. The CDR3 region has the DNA TGTGCCGGACGCGGACAGGGATCAGATACGCAGTATTTT. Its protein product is CAGRGQGSDTQYF.